Here is one TCR beta chain with its context. These data originate in a study of shared clonotypes between healthy human individuals. V shed 2 bases and J shed 4 bases, with 14 bases lying between them. CDR3 size: 15 residues. Germline CDR1 is SGHAT and CDR2 is FQNNGV. Repertoires were generated with immunoSEQ multiplex PCR, while TCRdb's copy carries only in-frame clones and drops some. The sample has some 650,000 clones; roughly 97% are singletons. The V gene is TRBV11-2, the J gene TRBJ2-5, with D perhaps given as TRBD1 or TRBD2 (6 bases each). The sequence was collected from a woman between 25 and 40 years old in good health. The specimen sequenced was naive CD4+ T cells sorted from blood. Subset noted: CD45RA+ positively selected. The CDR3 region is CASSLSTGRSETQYF. The CDR3 DNA follows: TGTGCCAGCAGCTTAAGTACAGGGAGGTCAGAGACCCAGTACTTC.